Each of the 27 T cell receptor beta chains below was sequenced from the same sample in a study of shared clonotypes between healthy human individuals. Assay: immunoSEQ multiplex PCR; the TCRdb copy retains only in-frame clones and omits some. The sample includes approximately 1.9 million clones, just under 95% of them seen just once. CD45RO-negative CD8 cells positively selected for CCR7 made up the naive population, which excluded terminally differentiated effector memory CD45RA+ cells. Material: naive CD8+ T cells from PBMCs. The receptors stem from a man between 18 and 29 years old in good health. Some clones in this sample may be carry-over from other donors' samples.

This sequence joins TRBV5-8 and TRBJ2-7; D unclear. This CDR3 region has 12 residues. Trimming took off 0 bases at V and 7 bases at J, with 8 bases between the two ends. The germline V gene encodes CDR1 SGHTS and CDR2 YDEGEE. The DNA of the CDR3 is TGTGCCAGCAGCTTGGTTCGGAGAGAGCAGTACTTC. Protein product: CASSLVRREQYF.

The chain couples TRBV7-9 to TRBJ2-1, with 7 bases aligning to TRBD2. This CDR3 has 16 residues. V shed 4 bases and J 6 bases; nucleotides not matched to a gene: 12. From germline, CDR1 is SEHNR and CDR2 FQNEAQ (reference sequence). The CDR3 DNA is TGTGCCAGCAGCTCCGGGCCCCCTAGCGGTTTCAATGAGCAGTTCTTC. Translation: CASSSGPPSGFNEQFF.

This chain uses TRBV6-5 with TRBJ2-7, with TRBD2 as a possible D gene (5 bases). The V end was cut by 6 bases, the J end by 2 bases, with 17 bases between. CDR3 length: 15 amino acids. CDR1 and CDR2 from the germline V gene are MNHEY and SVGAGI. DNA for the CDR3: TGTGCCAGCAGCCTACAGAGGAGGTTCCCCTACGAGCAGTACTTC. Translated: CASSLQRRFPYEQYF.

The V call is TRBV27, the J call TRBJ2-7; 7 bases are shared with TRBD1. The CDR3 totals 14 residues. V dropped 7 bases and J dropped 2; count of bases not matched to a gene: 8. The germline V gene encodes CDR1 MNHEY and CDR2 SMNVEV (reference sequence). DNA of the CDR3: TGTGCCAGCAAATCTAGACAGGGACCCTACGAGCAGTACTTC. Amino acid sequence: CASKSRQGPYEQYF.

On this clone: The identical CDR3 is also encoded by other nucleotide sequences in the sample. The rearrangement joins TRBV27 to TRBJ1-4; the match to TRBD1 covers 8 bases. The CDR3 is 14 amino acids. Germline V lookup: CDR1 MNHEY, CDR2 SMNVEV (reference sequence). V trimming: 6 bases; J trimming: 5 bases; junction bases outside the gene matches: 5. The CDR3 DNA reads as TGTGCCAGCAGCCGGACAGGGACGAATGAAAAACTGTTTTTT. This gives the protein CASSRTGTNEKLFF.

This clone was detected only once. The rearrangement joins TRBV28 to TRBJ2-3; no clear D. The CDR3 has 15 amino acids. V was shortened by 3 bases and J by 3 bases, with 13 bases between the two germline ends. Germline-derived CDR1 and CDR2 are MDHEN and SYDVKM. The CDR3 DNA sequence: TGTGCCAGCAGTTTGGAGACTTACAGTACAGATACGCAGTATTTT. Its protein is CASSLETYSTDTQYF.

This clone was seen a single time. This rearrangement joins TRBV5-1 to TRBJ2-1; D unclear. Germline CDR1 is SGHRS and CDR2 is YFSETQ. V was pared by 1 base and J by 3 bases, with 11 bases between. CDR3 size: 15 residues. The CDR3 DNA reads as TGCGCCAGCAGCTTGAGTAGGGTCAGCTACAATGAGCAGTTCTTC. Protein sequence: CASSLSRVSYNEQFF.

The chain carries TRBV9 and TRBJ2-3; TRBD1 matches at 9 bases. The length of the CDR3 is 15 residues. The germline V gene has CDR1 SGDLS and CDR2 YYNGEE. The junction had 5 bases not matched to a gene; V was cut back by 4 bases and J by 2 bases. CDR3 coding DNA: TGTGCCAGCAGCCCCGGGGACAGGGTCACAGATACGCAGTATTTT. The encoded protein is CASSPGDRVTDTQYF. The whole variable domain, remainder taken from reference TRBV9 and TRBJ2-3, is DSGVTQTPKHLITATGQRVTLRCSPRSGDLSVYWYQQSLDQGLQFLIQYYNGEERAKGNILERFSAQQFPDLHSELNLSSLELGDSALYFCASSPGDRVTDTQYFGPGTRLTVL.

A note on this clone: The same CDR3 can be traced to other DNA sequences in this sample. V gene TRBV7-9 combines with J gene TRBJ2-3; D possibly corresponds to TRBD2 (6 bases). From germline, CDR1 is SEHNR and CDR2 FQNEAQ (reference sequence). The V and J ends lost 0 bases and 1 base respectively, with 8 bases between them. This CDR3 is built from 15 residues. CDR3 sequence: CASSLAASGTDTQYF. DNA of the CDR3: TGTGCCAGCAGCTTAGCGGCTAGCGGCACAGATACGCAGTATTTT.

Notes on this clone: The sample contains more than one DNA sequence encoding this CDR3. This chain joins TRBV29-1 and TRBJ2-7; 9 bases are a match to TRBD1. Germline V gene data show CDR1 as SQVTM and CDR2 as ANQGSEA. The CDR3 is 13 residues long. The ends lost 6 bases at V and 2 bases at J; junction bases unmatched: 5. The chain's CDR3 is CSVIGTGPYEQYF. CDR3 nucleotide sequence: TGCAGCGTGATTGGGACAGGGCCCTACGAGCAGTACTTC.

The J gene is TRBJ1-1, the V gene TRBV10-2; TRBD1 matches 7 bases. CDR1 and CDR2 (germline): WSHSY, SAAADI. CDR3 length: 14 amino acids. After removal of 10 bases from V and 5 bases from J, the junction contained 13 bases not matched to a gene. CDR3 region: CATHSRDSSTEAFF. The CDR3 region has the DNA TGCGCCACCCACTCTCGGGACAGTTCAACTGAAGCTTTCTTT.

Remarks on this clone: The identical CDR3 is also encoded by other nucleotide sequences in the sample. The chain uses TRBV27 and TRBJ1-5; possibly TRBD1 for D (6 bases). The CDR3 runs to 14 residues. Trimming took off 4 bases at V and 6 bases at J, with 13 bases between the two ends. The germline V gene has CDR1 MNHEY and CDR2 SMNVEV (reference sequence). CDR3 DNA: TGTGCCAGCAGTTCCCGGCAGGGGAGTCAGCCCCAGCATTTT. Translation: CASSSRQGSQPQHF.

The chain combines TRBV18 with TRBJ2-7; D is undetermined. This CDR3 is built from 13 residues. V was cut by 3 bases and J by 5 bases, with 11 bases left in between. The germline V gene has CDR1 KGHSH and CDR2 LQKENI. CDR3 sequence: CASSPSRSDEQYF. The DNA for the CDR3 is TGTGCCAGCTCACCCTCCCGGTCGGACGAGCAGTACTTC.

CDR3 nucleotide sequence: TGTGCCAGTATCGGGACAGGGAACGAGCAGTACTTC. It encodes CASIGTGNEQYF. The chain recombines TRBV19 with TRBJ2-7; 9 nucleotides align to TRBD1. V lost 7 bases and J lost 5; bases outside the gene matches: 3. CDR1 and CDR2 from the germline V gene are LNHDA and SQIVND (reference sequence). There are 12 residues in the CDR3.

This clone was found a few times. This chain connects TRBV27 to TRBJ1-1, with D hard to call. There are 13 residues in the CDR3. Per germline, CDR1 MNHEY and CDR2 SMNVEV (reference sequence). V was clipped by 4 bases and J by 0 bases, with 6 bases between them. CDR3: CASSWELNTEAFF. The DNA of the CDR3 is TGTGCCAGCAGTTGGGAGTTGAACACTGAAGCTTTCTTT.

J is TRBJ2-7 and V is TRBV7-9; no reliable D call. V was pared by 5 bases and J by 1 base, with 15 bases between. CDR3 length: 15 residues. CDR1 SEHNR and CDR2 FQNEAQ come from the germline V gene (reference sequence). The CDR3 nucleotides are TGTGCCAGCAGCCCAGGACCCTCTGGGTCCTACGAGCAGTACTTC. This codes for CASSPGPSGSYEQYF.

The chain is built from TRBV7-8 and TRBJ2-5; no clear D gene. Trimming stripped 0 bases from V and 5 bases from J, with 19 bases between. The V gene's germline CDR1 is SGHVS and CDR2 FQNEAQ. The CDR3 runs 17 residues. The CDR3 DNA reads TGTGCCAGCAGCTTAGCCTTATCGGGCTTAGATGGGGAGACCCAGTACTTC. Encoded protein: CASSLALSGLDGETQYF.

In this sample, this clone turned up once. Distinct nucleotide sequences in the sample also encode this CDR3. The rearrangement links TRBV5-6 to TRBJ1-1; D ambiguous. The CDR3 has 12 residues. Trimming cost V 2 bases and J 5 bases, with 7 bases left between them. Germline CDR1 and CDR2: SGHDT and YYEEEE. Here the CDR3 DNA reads TGTGCCAGCAGCTTATTACGGACTGAAGCTTTCTTT. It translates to CASSLLRTEAFF.

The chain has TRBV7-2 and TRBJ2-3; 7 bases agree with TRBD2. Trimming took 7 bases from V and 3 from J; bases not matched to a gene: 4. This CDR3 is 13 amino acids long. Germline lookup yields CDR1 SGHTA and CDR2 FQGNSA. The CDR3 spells CASKGSGTDTQYF. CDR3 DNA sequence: TGTGCCAGCAAAGGTAGCGGGACAGATACGCAGTATTTT.

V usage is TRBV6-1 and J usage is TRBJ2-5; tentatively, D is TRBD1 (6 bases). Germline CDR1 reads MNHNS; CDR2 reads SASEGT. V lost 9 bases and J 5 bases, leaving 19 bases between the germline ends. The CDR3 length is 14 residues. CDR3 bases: TGTGCCAGTCACAGGGCAGGGAATTGGGAGACCCAGTACTTC. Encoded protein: CASHRAGNWETQYF.

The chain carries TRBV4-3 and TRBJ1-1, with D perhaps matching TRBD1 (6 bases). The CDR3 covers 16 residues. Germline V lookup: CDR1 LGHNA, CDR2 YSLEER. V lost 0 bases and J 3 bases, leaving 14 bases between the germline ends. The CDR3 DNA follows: TGCGCCAGCAGCCAAGAGGGGGCTAATCGGTACACTGAAGCTTTCTTT. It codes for CASSQEGANRYTEAFF.

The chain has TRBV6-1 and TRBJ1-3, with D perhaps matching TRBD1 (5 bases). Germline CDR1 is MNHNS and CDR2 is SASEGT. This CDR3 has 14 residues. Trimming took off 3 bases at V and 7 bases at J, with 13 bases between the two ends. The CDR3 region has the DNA TGTGCCAGCAGTGACTCCCGGGAGGGGAACACCATATATTTT. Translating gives CASSDSREGNTIYF.

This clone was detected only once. The CDR3 DNA reads as TGTGCCAGAAGCTGGGGACAGGGGGATAACTATGGCTACACCTTC. This codes for CARSWGQGDNYGYTF. This chain joins TRBV5-3 and TRBJ1-2; TRBD1 aligns across 11 bases. TRBV5-3 is labeled an ORF, and its function is uncertain. The CDR3 runs 15 residues. V gave up 3 bases and J gave up 1 base; unmatched junction bases: 2.

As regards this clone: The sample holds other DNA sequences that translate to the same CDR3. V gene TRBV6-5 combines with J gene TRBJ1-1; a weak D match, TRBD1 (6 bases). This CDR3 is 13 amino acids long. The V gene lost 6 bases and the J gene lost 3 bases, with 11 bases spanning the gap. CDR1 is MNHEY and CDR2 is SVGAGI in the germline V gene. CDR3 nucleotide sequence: TGTGCCAGCAGCCCAGGACAGTACACTGAAGCTTTCTTT. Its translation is CASSPGQYTEAFF.

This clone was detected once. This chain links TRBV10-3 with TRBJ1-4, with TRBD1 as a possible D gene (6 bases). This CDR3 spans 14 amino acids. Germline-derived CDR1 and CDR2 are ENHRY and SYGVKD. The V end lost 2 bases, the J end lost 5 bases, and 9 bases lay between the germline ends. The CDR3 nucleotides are TGTGCCATCAGTGAGGACAGGTTAAATGAAAAACTGTTTTTT. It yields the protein CAISEDRLNEKLFF.

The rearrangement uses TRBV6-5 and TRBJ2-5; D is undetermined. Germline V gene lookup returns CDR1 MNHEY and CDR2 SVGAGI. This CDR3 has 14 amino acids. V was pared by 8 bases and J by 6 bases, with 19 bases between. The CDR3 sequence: CASGLSEEPQTQYF. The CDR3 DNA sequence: TGTGCCAGCGGTCTCAGTGAGGAGCCCCAGACCCAGTACTTC.

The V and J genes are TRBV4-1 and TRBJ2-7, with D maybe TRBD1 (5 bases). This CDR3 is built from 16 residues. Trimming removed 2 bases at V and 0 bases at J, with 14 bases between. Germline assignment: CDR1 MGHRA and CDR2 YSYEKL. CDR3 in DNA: TGCGCCAGCAGCCAATCAGACAGCTTCTTCTCCTACGAGCAGTACTTC. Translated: CASSQSDSFFSYEQYF.